This T cell receptor beta chain originates from a study of T cell repertoires in cytomegalovirus infection. Across the study: Public TCR beta signature analysis indicated the presence of both CMV infection and matching HLA type.

From the reads, TCRdb called clonotypes with MiXCR, one entry per CDR3 protein. Here the sample spans just under 550,000 distinct CDR3 sequences, around 27% being singletons. This clonotype was observed a handful of times. The TCR sequence derives from a human donor in good health (CMV status not recorded). Some clones in this sample may be carry-over from other donors' samples. Sequencing used PBMCs.

The CDR3 DNA follows: TGTGCCAGCAGTTATTACGGGAGTAGGGGGACCGGGGAGCTGTTTTTT. Residues: CASSYYGSRGTGELFF. The rearrangement joins TRBV27 to TRBJ2-2; TRBD1 or TRBD2 may be the D gene (6 bases each). The ends were cut back, 4 bases at V and 5 bases at J, with 17 bases in the middle. The germline V gene encodes CDR1 MNHEY and CDR2 SMNVEV (reference sequence). The CDR3 contains 16 residues.